Here is one T cell receptor (beta chain) with its context. The data belong to a study of cytomegalovirus exposure and HLA in healthy donors. Likely unrecorded immune exposures existed in these nominally healthy donors. PCR used 60 Vbeta primers and 13 Jbeta primers. Clones were read by immunoSEQ multiplex PCR, and TCRdb kept only the in-frame ones, dropping some. The sample yields 150,000 to 200,000 clones, approximately 81% seen once. Deletions cut 5 bases from V and 1 base from J, with 21 bases between. The germline V gene has CDR1 SGHAT and CDR2 FQNNGV. This CDR3 comprises 17 residues. The receptor's source is a man aged 18 to 30 in good health and CMV-seronegative. The genes are TRBV11-2 and TRBJ2-7; D perhaps matches TRBD1 (6 bases). The source material was PBMCs. Here the CDR3 reads CASSAPQGIDPSYEQYF. The CDR3 DNA follows: TGTGCCAGCAGCGCACCACAGGGTATAGATCCATCCTACGAGCAGTACTTC.